A single sample is the source of the 27 T cell receptor beta chains below, sequenced in a study of cytomegalovirus exposure and HLA in healthy donors. PCR used 60 Vbeta primers and 13 Jbeta primers. Clones were read by immunoSEQ multiplex PCR, and TCRdb kept only the in-frame ones, dropping some. With under 120,000 clones in the sample, the ten largest clones hold about 0.58%. The sample taken for sequencing was PBMCs. These TCRs come from a man in his fifties or sixties in good health and CMV-seronegative.

The V gene is TRBV27, the J gene TRBJ1-1; D might be TRBD1 (6 bases). V was shortened by 6 bases and J by 0 bases, with 14 bases between the two germline ends. Germline CDR1 reads MNHEY; CDR2 reads SMNVEV (reference sequence). This CDR3 spans 15 amino acids. The CDR3: CASRKQGGVNTEAFF. Written as DNA, the CDR3 is TGTGCCAGCAGGAAACAGGGCGGTGTGAACACTGAAGCTTTCTTT.

The V call is TRBV5-6, the J call TRBJ1-3; D ambiguous. CDR3 length: 15 amino acids. V gave up 7 bases and J gave up 0 bases, with 14 bases separating them. CDR1 is SGHDT, CDR2 YYEEEE, per germline. The CDR3 bases are TGTGCCAGCCTAGGCCGCGAATCCTCTGGAAACACCATATATTTT. It yields the protein CASLGRESSGNTIYF. The full variable domain, completed using reference TRBV5-6 and TRBJ1-3, is DAGVTQSPTHLIKTRGQQVTLRCSPKSGHDTVSWYQQALGQGPQFIFQYYEEEERQRGNFPDRFSGHQFPNYSSELNVNALLLGDSALYLCASLGRESSGNTIYFGEGSWLTVV.

V is TRBV6-5 and J is TRBJ1-2, with a possible D match to TRBD1 (6 bases). V was trimmed by 8 bases and J by 7 bases, leaving 17 bases between them. This CDR3 region has 13 residues. Germline CDR1 MNHEY, CDR2 SVGAGI. The CDR3 loop is CASRDTGTSGYTF. CDR3 DNA: TGTGCCAGCCGGGACACAGGGACGAGTGGCTACACCTTC.

V usage is TRBV7-2 and J usage is TRBJ1-1, with D hard to call. The ends were cut back, 1 base at V and 5 bases at J, with 14 bases in the middle. Germline V gene lookup returns CDR1 SGHTA and CDR2 FQGNSA. This CDR3 region has 15 residues. The CDR3 coding sequence is TGTGCCAGCAGCTTAGAGAGCGCGGGGATGACTGAAGCTTTCTTT. Its protein is CASSLESAGMTEAFF.

The chain joins TRBV19 to TRBJ2-7; 10 bases match TRBD2. Per germline, CDR1 LNHDA and CDR2 SQIVND (reference sequence). The V gene end was trimmed by 5 bases and the J gene end by 2 bases; junction bases not matched to a gene: 3. CDR3 length: 14 amino acids. CDR3 coding DNA: TGTGCCAGTAGTTCAGCGGGAGGGCCCTACGAGCAGTACTTC. It is translated as CASSSAGGPYEQYF.

V usage is TRBV29-1 and J usage is TRBJ2-2; TRBD1 might be the D (6 bases). The V and J ends lost 5 bases and 0 bases respectively, with 7 bases between them. CDR1 is SQVTM, CDR2 ANQGSEA, per germline. The CDR3 is 13 residues long. The CDR3 DNA sequence: TGCAGCGTTAAGGGGGCGAACACCGGGGAGCTGTTTTTT. This translates into CSVKGANTGELFF.

The rearrangement joins TRBV13 to TRBJ2-1; 13 bases match TRBD2. The junction had 8 bases not matched to a gene; V was cut back by 4 bases and J by 8 bases. The CDR3 spans 16 residues. Germline V gene lookup returns CDR1 PRHDT and CDR2 FYEKMQ (reference sequence). The CDR3 DNA follows: TGTGCCAGCAGCTCACACGGACTAGCGGGAGTGGATGAGCAGTTCTTC. This encodes CASSSHGLAGVDEQFF. Combining the CDR3 with reference TRBV13 and TRBJ2-1 gives the whole variable domain AAGVIQSPRHLIKEKRETATLKCYPIPRHDTVYWYQQGPGQDPQFLISFYEKMQSDKGSIPDRFSAQQFSDYHSELNMSSLELGDSALYFCASSSHGLAGVDEQFFGPGTRLTVL.

V usage is TRBV15 and J usage is TRBJ1-1; unclear D gene. This CDR3 is 16 amino acids long. Trimming stripped 5 bases from V and 1 base from J, with 17 bases between. Germline CDR1 and CDR2: LNHNV and YYDKDF (reference sequence). DNA of the CDR3: TGTGCCACCAGCCTAGAGGGCAGGCGAACGAACACTGAAGCTTTCTTT. Its protein is CATSLEGRRTNTEAFF.

The chain couples TRBV12-2 to TRBJ1-1. TRBV12-2 is reported as a pseudogene. CDR3 length: 10 amino acids. The CDR3, as DNA: TGTGCAAGTCGCTTTATTAGAGCTTTCTTT. Encoded protein: CASRFIRAFF.

The chain uses TRBV19 and TRBJ1-2; a possible D gene is TRBD1 (5 bases). V lost 5 bases to trimming and J lost 4 bases, with 14 bases between them. This CDR3 region has 14 residues. CDR1 is LNHDA and CDR2 is SQIVND in the germline V gene (reference sequence). This CDR3 reads CASSYGAGGYGYTF. DNA of the CDR3: TGTGCCAGTAGTTATGGGGCAGGTGGCTATGGCTACACCTTC.

This chain connects TRBV19 to TRBJ1-4, with 10 nucleotides matching TRBD1. This CDR3 region has 16 residues. Looked up from germline, CDR1 is LNHDA and CDR2 is SQIVND (reference sequence). The V segment lost 7 bases and the J segment 5 bases; nucleotides outside the gene matches: 10. The CDR3 spells CASTDWGDRGNEKLFF. In nucleotides, the CDR3 is TGTGCCAGTACCGACTGGGGGGACAGGGGAAATGAAAAACTGTTTTTT.

The chain combines TRBV4-3 with TRBJ1-1; 7 nucleotides line up with TRBD1. The V segment lost 5 bases and the J segment 3 bases; nucleotides outside the gene matches: 6. CDR1 LGHNA and CDR2 YSLEER come from the germline V gene. This CDR3 contains 14 residues. The CDR3 protein is CASSYRTGYTEAFF. As DNA, the CDR3 is TGCGCCAGCAGCTACCGGACAGGATACACTGAAGCTTTCTTT.

The rearrangement links TRBV6-5 to TRBJ1-2; 11 bases map to TRBD1. The CDR3 runs to 15 residues. The V gene's germline CDR1 is MNHEY and CDR2 SVGAGI. Trimming cost V 6 bases and J 1 base; bases outside gene matches: 4. CDR3 sequence reads: CASRPGTGGNYGYTF. The CDR3 DNA reads as TGTGCCAGCAGGCCCGGGACAGGGGGTAACTATGGCTACACCTTC.

The chain has TRBV13 and TRBJ1-1; D is unresolved. CDR3 length: 14 amino acids. Germline CDR1 is PRHDT and CDR2 is FYEKMQ (reference sequence). V dropped 0 bases and J dropped 4 bases, with 9 bases sitting between them. The CDR3 loop is CASSLGVIGTEAFF. The CDR3 bases are TGTGCCAGCAGCTTAGGGGTAATCGGCACTGAAGCTTTCTTT.

V gene TRBV29-1 combines with J gene TRBJ2-5, with D possibly being TRBD2 (6 bases). The DNA end is a closer match to TRBJ2-7, so the J assignment may be wrong. There are 14 residues in the CDR3. The V gene's germline CDR1 is SQVTM and CDR2 ANQGSEA. CDR3 DNA: TGCAGCGCCCAAGCCGGGGGTAGCAGGGACGAGCAGTACTTC. This encodes CSAQAGGSRDEQYF.

The chain is built from TRBV11-2 and TRBJ2-7; 8 bases fit TRBD1. The CDR3 extends over 15 amino acids. The germline gives CDR1 SGHAT, CDR2 FQNNGV. Trimming removed 0 bases from V and 2 bases from J; junction bases left unmatched: 3. The CDR3 is CASSLETGAPYEQYF. The DNA for the CDR3 is TGTGCCAGCAGCTTAGAGACAGGGGCCCCCTACGAGCAGTACTTC.

J is TRBJ2-1 and V is TRBV30; 11 bases line up with TRBD2. Trimming at V came to 2 bases and at J to 4 bases, leaving 13 bases not matched to a gene. The CDR3 spans 18 residues. Germline assignment: CDR1 GTSNPN and CDR2 SVGIG (reference sequence). DNA for the CDR3: TGTGCCTGGAGTCCCCGTCCCCGACTAGCGGGATCGTACAATGAGCAGTTCTTC. It encodes CAWSPRPRLAGSYNEQFF.

The chain joins TRBV5-4 to TRBJ2-5, with 8 bases that match TRBD1. The CDR3 loop spans 14 amino acids. J was trimmed by 5 bases and V by 5 bases; bases with no gene match: 8. CDR1 is SGHNT, CDR2 YYREEE, per germline (reference sequence). CDR3: CASRSQGGWETQYF. The CDR3 DNA reads TGTGCCAGCAGATCACAGGGGGGCTGGGAGACCCAGTACTTC.

V gene TRBV19 combines with J gene TRBJ2-6; D call uncertain. Germline V gives CDR1 LNHDA, CDR2 SQIVND (reference sequence). The CDR3 runs to 17 residues. With 1 base removed from V and 0 bases from J, the gap between germline ends came to 10 bases. The CDR3 region is CASSIGVQISGANVLTF. The CDR3, as DNA: TGTGCCAGTAGTATAGGTGTACAGATCTCTGGGGCCAACGTCCTGACTTTC.

V gene TRBV29-1 combines with J gene TRBJ1-1, with D uncertain. The germline V and J ends were trimmed by 6 bases and 1 base, with 15 bases remaining between them. CDR1 and CDR2 from the germline V gene are SQVTM and ANQGSEA. This CDR3 contains 14 residues. The CDR3 region is CSVIYRVPNTEAFF. Written as DNA, the CDR3 is TGCAGCGTGATATACCGGGTCCCGAACACTGAAGCTTTCTTT.

The CDR3 here is CASSGDGYTF. Here the CDR3 DNA reads TGTGCCAGCAGCGGAGATGGCTACACCTTC. The J gene is TRBJ1-2, the V gene TRBV9, with D unclear. The CDR3 has 10 amino acids. Germline V CDR1 and CDR2: SGDLS, YYNGEE. Trimming shortened V by 3 bases and J by 6 bases, and 3 bases separated the two germline ends.

The rearrangement joins TRBV29-1 to TRBJ2-3, with D perhaps matching TRBD1 (5 bases). Germline CDR1 and CDR2: SQVTM and ANQGSEA. This CDR3 is built from 14 residues. V was clipped by 3 bases and J by 5 bases, with 15 bases between them. The CDR3 DNA reads TGCAGCGTTGATGGTAACAGGCCCGGAGATACGCAGTATTTT. Its translation: CSVDGNRPGDTQYF.

The chain employs TRBV29-1 and TRBJ1-1, with D possibly being TRBD1 (6 bases). Germline V gives CDR1 SQVTM, CDR2 ANQGSEA. CDR3 length: 12 residues. Trimming cost V 7 bases and J 5 bases, with 14 bases left between them. For the CDR3, the DNA is TGCAGCGCCCAGGGGAGGGGGACTGAAGCTTTCTTT. The encoded protein is CSAQGRGTEAFF.

This chain joins TRBV6-5 and TRBJ1-2; 7 bases are a match to TRBD1. Per the germline V gene, CDR1 is MNHEY and CDR2 is SVGAGI. The CDR3 totals 15 residues. V was clipped by 0 bases and J by 5 bases; unmatched bases: 6. This CDR3 is CASSYSSAGGYGYTF. Written as DNA, the CDR3 is TGTGCCAGCAGTTACTCGAGTGCAGGGGGATATGGCTACACCTTC.

The chain is built from TRBV5-1 and TRBJ1-6; 7 bases are a match to TRBD1. The length of the CDR3 is 15 residues. CDR1 SGHRS and CDR2 YFSETQ come from the germline V gene. With 4 bases clipped from V and 4 bases from J, the junction kept 5 bases outside the gene matches. CDR3 amino acids: CASSQGQVYNSPLHF. For the CDR3, the DNA is TGCGCCAGCAGCCAAGGACAGGTTTATAATTCACCCCTCCACTTT.

The CDR3 DNA reads TGTGCCAGTTTGTCGTGGGGAATCGGGGGCACTGAAGCTTTCTTT. Its protein is CASLSWGIGGTEAFF. The chain is built from TRBV27 and TRBJ1-1, with a possible D match to TRBD1 (5 bases). Germline lookup yields CDR1 MNHEY and CDR2 SMNVEV (reference sequence). CDR3 size: 15 residues. V shed 9 bases and J shed 4 bases, with 21 bases lying between them.

V is TRBV29-1 and J is TRBJ1-1, with 7 nucleotides matching TRBD1. The germline CDR1 and CDR2 sequences are SQVTM and ANQGSEA. The trim removed 7 bases at V and 7 bases at J, leaving 12 bases unmatched. This CDR3 region has 13 residues. Here the CDR3 reads CSARRDRDSEAFF. The CDR3, as DNA: TGCAGCGCACGCCGGGACCGGGACAGTGAAGCTTTCTTT.